The text below deals with one T cell receptor (beta chain). What it binds is unknown. Measured with immunoSEQ multiplex PCR; TCRdb has only the in-frame clones, and not every one. The sample gives around 130,000 clones, about 90% of which show up once; 5.4% is in the top ten. The entry originates in a study of T cell responses to AZD1222 COVID-19 vaccine. Germline CDR1 is LGHNA and CDR2 is YNFKEQ. The CDR3 is 16 amino acids. V was cut by 0 bases and J by 9 bases, with 15 bases left in between. Study conclusions and caveats: The study sampled repertoires only after the peak T cell response.

This sequence originates from an adult in good health. The sequences come from peripheral blood, collected on day 0 of AZD1222 vaccination. J is TRBJ1-6 and V is TRBV4-2; D perhaps matches TRBD1 (6 bases). The CDR3 spells CASSQDRTAVGSPLHF. DNA for the CDR3: TGTGCCAGCAGCCAAGATCGGACAGCGGTCGGTTCACCCCTCCACTTT.